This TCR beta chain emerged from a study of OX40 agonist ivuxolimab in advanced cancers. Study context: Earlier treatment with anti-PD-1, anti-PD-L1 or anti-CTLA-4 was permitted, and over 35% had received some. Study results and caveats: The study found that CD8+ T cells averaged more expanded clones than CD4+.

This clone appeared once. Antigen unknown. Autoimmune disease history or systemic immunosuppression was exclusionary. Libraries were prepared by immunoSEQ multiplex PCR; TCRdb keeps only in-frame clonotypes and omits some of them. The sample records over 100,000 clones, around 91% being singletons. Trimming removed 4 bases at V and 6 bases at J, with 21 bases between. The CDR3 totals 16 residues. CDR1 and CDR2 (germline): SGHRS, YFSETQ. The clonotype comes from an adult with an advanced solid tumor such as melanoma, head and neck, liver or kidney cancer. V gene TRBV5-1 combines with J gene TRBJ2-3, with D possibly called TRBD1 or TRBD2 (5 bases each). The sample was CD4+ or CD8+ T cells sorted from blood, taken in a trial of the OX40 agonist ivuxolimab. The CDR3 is CASSQTSREIADTQYF. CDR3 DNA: TGCGCCAGCAGCCAAACATCCAGGGAAATAGCGGATACGCAGTATTTT.